The text below deals with one T cell receptor (beta chain). This record belongs to a study of blood T cell repertoires in COVID-19. Study-level background: The United States, Italy and Spain supplied acute and convalescent COVID-19 samples. Sample material is recorded as cDNA or gDNA derived from T cells, B-cell-depleted T cells, or PBMCs.

Data came from immunoSEQ multiplex PCR; TCRdb stores just in-frame clones and leaves some out. The top ten hold roughly 5.4% of the sample, which has approximately 60,000 clones, more than 65% seen once. Germline CDR1 is SGHNT and CDR2 is YYREEE (reference sequence). V lost 4 bases and J lost 5; bases outside the gene matches: 2. The CDR3 contains 14 residues. This sequence joins TRBV5-4 and TRBJ1-4; 10 bases match TRBD1. This sequence was found in a human donor in a cohort sampled during active COVID-19. The sample comprised peripheral blood. CDR3: CASSEGQGNEKLFF. CDR3 coding DNA: TGTGCCAGCAGCGAGGGACAGGGGAATGAAAAACTGTTTTTT.